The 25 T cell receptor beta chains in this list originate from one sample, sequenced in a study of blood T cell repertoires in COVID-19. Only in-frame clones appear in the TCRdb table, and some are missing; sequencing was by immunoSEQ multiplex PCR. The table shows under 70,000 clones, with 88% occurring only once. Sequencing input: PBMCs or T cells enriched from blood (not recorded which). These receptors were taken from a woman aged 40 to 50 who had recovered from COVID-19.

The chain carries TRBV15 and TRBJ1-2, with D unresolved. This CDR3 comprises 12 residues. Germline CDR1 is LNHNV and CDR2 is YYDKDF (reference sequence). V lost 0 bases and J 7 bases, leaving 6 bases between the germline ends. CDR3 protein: CATSRDVSGYTF. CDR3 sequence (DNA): TGTGCCACCAGCAGAGACGTCAGTGGCTACACCTTC.

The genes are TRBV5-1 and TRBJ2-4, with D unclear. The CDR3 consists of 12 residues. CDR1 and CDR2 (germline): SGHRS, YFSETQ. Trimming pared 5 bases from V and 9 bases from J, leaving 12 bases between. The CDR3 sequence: CASSPPSAIQYF. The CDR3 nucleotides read TGCGCCAGCAGTCCCCCTAGTGCCATTCAGTACTTC.

The CDR3: CASSVESWGGWDTGELFF. The CDR3 DNA reads TGTGCCAGCAGCGTAGAATCTTGGGGGGGCTGGGACACCGGGGAGCTGTTTTTT. The rearrangement joins TRBV9 to TRBJ2-2, with D maybe TRBD2 (7 bases). In germline, CDR1 is SGDLS, CDR2 YYNGEE. The V gene lost 0 bases and the J gene lost 3 bases, with 18 bases spanning the gap. The CDR3 covers 18 residues.

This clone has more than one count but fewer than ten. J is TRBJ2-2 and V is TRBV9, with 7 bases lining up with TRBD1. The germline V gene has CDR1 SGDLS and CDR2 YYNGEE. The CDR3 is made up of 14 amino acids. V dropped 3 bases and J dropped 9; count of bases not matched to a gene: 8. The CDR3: CASSATGDRRELFF. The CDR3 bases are TGTGCCAGCAGCGCCACAGGGGATCGACGGGAGCTGTTTTTT. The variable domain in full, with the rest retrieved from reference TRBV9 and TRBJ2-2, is DSGVTQTPKHLITATGQRVTLRCSPRSGDLSVYWYQQSLDQGLQFLIQYYNGEERAKGNILERFSAQQFPDLHSELNLSSLELGDSALYFCASSATGDRRELFFGEGSRLTVL.

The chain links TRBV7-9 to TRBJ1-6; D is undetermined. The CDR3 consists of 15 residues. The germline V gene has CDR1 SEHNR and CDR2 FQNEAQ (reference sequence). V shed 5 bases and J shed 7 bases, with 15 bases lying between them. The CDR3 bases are TGTGCCAGCAGCCGGGATGGTGCGGCAAATTCACCCCTCCACTTT. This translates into CASSRDGAANSPLHF.

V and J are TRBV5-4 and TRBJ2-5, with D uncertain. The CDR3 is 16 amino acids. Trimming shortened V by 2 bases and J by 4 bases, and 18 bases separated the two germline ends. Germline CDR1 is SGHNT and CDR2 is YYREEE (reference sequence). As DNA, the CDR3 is TGTGCCAGCAGCTTTGTCGGGTATACGGAAGGAGAGACCCAGTACTTC. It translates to CASSFVGYTEGETQYF.

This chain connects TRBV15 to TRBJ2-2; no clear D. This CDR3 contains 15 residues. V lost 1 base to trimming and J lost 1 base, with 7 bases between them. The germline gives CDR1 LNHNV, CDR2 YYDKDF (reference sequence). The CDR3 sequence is CATSRGSVNTGELFF. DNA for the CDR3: TGTGCCACCAGCAGAGGAAGCGTGAACACCGGGGAGCTGTTTTTT.

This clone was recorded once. The DNA for the CDR3 is TGTGCCAGCAGCTGGAACCGGGACAGGTCCACAGATACGCAGTATTTT. Amino acids: CASSWNRDRSTDTQYF. V usage is TRBV7-9 and J usage is TRBJ2-3; 8 bases align to TRBD1. This CDR3 spans 16 amino acids. The germline V gene encodes CDR1 SEHNR and CDR2 FQNEAQ (reference sequence). The trim removed 4 bases at V and 2 bases at J, leaving 8 bases unmatched.

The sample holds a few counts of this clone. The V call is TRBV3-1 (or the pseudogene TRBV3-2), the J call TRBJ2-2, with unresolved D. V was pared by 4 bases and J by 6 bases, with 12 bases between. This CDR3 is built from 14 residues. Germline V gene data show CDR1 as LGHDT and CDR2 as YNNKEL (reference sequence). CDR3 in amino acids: CASSLTALPGELFF. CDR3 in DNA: TGTGCCAGCAGCCTCACAGCCCTGCCCGGGGAGCTGTTTTTT.

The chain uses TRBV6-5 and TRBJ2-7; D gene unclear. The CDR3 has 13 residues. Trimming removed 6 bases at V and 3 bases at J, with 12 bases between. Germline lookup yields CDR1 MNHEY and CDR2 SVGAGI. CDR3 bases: TGTGCCAGCAGCCGCAACTATAACTACGAGCAGTACTTC. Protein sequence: CASSRNYNYEQYF.

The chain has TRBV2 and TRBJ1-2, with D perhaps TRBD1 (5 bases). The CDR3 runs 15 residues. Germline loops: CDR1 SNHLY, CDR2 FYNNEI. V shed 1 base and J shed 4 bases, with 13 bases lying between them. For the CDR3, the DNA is TGTGCCAGCAGTGAAGGAGCCAGGGTGGCCTATGGCTACACCTTC. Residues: CASSEGARVAYGYTF.

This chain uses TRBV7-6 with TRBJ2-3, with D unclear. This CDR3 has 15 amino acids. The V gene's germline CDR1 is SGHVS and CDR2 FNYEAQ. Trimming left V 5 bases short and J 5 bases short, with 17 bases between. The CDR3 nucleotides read TGTGCCAGCAGCCTATCGGTCAGGTTGGGAGATACGCAGTATTTT. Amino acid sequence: CASSLSVRLGDTQYF.

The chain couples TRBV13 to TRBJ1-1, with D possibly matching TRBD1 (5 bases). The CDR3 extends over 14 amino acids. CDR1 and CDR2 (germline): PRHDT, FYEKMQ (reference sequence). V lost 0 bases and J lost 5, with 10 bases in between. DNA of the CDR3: TGTGCCAGCAGCTTAGGCCGGGCAGGGACTGAAGCTTTCTTT. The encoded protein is CASSLGRAGTEAFF. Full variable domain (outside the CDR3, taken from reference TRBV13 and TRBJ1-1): AAGVIQSPRHLIKEKRETATLKCYPIPRHDTVYWYQQGPGQDPQFLISFYEKMQSDKGSIPDRFSAQQFSDYHSELNMSSLELGDSALYFCASSLGRAGTEAFFGQGTRLTVV.

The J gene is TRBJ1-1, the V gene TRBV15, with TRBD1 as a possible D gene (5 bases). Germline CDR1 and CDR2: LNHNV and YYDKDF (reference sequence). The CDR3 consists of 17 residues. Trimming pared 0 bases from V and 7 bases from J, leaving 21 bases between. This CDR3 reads CATSRDSFGQGVREAFF. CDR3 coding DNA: TGTGCCACCAGCAGAGACTCCTTCGGGCAAGGGGTACGTGAAGCTTTCTTT.

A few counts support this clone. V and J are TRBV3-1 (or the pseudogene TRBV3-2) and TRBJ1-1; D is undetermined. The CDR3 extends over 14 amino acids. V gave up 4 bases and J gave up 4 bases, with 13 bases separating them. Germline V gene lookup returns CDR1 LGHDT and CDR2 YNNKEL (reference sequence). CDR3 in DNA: TGTGCCAGCAGCCTAACGGGTTCTGGCACTGAAGCTTTCTTT. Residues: CASSLTGSGTEAFF.

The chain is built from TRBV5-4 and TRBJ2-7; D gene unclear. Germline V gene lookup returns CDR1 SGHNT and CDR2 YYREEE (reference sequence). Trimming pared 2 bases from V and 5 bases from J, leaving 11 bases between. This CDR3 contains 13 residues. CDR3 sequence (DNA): TGTGCCAGCAGCTTTTTGGTGGGCGACGAGCAGTACTTC. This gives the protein CASSFLVGDEQYF.

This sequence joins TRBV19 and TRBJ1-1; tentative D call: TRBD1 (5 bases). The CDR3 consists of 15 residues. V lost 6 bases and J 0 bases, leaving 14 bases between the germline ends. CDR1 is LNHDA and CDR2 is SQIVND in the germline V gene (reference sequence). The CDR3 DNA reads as TGTGCCAGTAGGAGCCAGGGTATTATGAACACTGAAGCTTTCTTT. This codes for CASRSQGIMNTEAFF.

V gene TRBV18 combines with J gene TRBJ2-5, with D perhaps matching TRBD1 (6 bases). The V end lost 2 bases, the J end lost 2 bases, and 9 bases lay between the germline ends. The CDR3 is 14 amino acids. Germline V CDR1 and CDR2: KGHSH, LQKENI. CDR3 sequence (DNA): TGTGCCAGCTCACCAAGGGGGAATCAAGAGACCCAGTACTTC. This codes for CASSPRGNQETQYF.

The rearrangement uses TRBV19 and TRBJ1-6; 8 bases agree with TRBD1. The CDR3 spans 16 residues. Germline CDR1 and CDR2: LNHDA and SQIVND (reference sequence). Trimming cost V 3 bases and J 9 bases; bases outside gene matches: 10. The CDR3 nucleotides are TGTGCCAGTAGTATTGGGACAGGTGGGGATGGTTCACCCCTCCACTTT. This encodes CASSIGTGGDGSPLHF. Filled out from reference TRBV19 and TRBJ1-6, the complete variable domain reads DGGITQSPKYLFRKEGQNVTLSCEQNLNHDAMYWYRQDPGQGLRLIYYSQIVNDFQKGDIAEGYSVSREKKESFPLTVTSAQKNPTAFYLCASSIGTGGDGSPLHFGNGTRLTVT.

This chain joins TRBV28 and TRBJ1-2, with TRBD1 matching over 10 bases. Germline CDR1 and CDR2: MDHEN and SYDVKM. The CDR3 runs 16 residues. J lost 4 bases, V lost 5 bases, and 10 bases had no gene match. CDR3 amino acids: CASSPTGGSIGYGYTF. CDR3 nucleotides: TGTGCCAGCAGTCCGACAGGGGGCTCGATCGGCTATGGCTACACCTTC.

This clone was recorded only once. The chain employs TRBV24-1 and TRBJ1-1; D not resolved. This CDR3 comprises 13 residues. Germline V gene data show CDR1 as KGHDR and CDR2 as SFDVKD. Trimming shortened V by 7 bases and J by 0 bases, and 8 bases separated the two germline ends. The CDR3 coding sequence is TGTGCCACCAGCCACAGCATGAACACTGAAGCTTTCTTT. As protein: CATSHSMNTEAFF.

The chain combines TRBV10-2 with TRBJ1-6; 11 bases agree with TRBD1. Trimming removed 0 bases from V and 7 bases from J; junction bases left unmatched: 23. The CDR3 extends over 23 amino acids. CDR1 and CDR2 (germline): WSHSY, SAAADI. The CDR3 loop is CASSESLYMIVGQGDAGNSPLHF. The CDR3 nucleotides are TGCGCCAGCAGTGAGTCGCTCTATATGATAGTGGGACAGGGGGACGCGGGCAATTCACCCCTCCACTTT.

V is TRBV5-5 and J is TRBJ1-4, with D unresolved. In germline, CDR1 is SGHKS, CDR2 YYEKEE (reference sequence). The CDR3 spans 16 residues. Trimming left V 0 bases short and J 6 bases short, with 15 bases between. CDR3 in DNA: TGTGCCAGCAGCTTGGACGGAGGCAGCTCCCATGAAAAACTGTTTTTT. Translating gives CASSLDGGSSHEKLFF. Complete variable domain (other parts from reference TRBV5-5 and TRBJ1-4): DAGVTQSPTHLIKTRGQQVTLRCSPISGHKSVSWYQQVLGQGPQFIFQYYEKEERGRGNFPDRFSARQFPNYSSELNVNALLLGDSALYLCASSLDGGSSHEKLFFGSGTQLSVL.

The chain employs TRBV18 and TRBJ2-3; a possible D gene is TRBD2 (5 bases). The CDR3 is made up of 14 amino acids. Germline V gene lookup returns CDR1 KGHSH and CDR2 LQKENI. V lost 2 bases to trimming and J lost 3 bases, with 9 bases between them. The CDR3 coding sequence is TGTGCCAGCTCACCATCGGACTTAACAGATACGCAGTATTTT. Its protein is CASSPSDLTDTQYF.

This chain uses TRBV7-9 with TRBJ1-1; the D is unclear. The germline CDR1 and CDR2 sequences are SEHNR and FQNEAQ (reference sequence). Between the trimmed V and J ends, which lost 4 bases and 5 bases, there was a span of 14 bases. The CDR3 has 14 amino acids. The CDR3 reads CASSSRRGGTEAFF. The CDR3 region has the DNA TGTGCCAGCAGCTCGAGAAGAGGAGGGACTGAAGCTTTCTTT.